The 15 T cell receptor beta chains reported below all come from one sample, sequenced in a study of cytomegalovirus exposure and HLA in healthy donors. The PCR was carried out with 60 Vbeta primers and 13 Jbeta primers. Sequencing used immunoSEQ multiplex PCR; TCRdb keeps in-frame clones, though not all of them. The profile shows about 270,000 clones, roughly two thirds of them singletons. Specimen: PBMCs. These receptor sequences come from a female donor in good health and CMV-seronegative.

This chain uses TRBV12-2 with TRBJ1-3; the DNA was not compared with TRBD1, the D call given in the table. TRBV12-2 has pseudogene status. This CDR3 comprises 18 residues. CDR3 coding DNA: TGTGCAAGTCGCTTAGCAGCCCAGGGGACCTCCTCTGGAAACACCATATATTTT. It encodes CASRLAAQGTSSGNTIYF.

The rearrangement uses TRBV29-1 and TRBJ2-1; D possibly corresponds to TRBD2 (6 bases). The CDR3 has 14 amino acids. The V gene's germline CDR1 is SQVTM and CDR2 ANQGSEA. The ends were cut back, 7 bases at V and 1 base at J, with 14 bases in the middle. In DNA, the CDR3 is TGCAGCGCTAAAGCGGCGGGATCCTACAATGAGCAGTTCTTC. It encodes CSAKAAGSYNEQFF.

The rearrangement links TRBV7-9 to TRBJ2-3, with 8 bases aligning to TRBD1. V lost 5 bases to trimming and J lost 3 bases; unmatched junction nucleotides: 10. The CDR3 spans 16 residues. CDR1 SEHNR and CDR2 FQNEAQ come from the germline V gene (reference sequence). CDR3 protein: CASSATGAIQTDTQYF. As DNA, the CDR3 is TGTGCCAGCAGCGCGACAGGGGCTATACAAACAGATACGCAGTATTTT.

The chain links TRBV18 to TRBJ1-1, with 7 bases aligning to TRBD1. Germline CDR1 is KGHSH and CDR2 is LQKENI. This CDR3 has 14 residues. With 3 bases clipped from V and 6 bases from J, the junction kept 7 bases outside the gene matches. CDR3 protein: CASSPQGVNAEAFF. The CDR3 DNA reads TGTGCCAGCTCACCTCAGGGGGTGAATGCTGAAGCTTTCTTT.

About this clone: An end of the junction does not agree with germline; a read error may underlie this. The chain recombines TRBV7-9 with TRBJ2-3; TRBD2 is a possible D gene (6 bases). Germline loops: CDR1 SEHNR, CDR2 FQNEAQ (reference sequence). The CDR3 length is 12 residues. The CDR3 loop reads CASTGGTGTQYF. CDR3 bases: TGTGCCAGTACCGGGGGAACAGGTACGCAGTATTTT.

As regards this clone: At one end, the junction sequence differs from germline, possibly due to a read error. The chain couples TRBV7-9 to TRBJ2-3; 7 positions agree with TRBD1. The germline V gene encodes CDR1 SEHNR and CDR2 FQNEAQ (reference sequence). The CDR3 is 18 residues long. The CDR3 DNA reads as TGTTCCAGCAGCCCAAGGGGGCAATCGAGGGCCAACACAGATACGCAGTATTTT. It translates to CSSSPRGQSRANTDTQYF.

This clone turned up a few times. The gene calls are TRBV5-4 and TRBJ1-4, with a weak D call TRBD1 (5 bases). The germline V and J ends were trimmed by 2 bases and 7 bases, with 12 bases remaining between them. This CDR3 is built from 14 residues. Germline V gene sequence: CDR1 SGHNT, CDR2 YYREEE (reference sequence). CDR3 DNA: TGTGCCAGCAGCTTCTTACAGGACGGTGAAAAACTGTTTTTT. Translated: CASSFLQDGEKLFF.

The rearrangement links TRBV6-5 to TRBJ2-1, with TRBD2 as a possible D gene (5 bases). Germline assignment: CDR1 MNHEY and CDR2 SVGAGI. With 6 bases removed from V and 9 bases from J, the gap between germline ends came to 15 bases. The CDR3 totals 13 residues. CDR3 loop: CASRPGFAGEQFF. The CDR3, as DNA: TGTGCCAGCAGACCCGGCTTTGCGGGTGAGCAGTTCTTC.

The chain uses TRBV4-1 and TRBJ2-7; 7 bases are shared with TRBD1. Germline CDR1 MGHRA, CDR2 YSYEKL. The length of the CDR3 is 15 residues. The V and J ends lost 0 bases and 3 bases, in that order; junction bases with no gene match: 5. The CDR3 is CASSQDYPGGYEQYF. The CDR3 DNA reads as TGCGCCAGCAGCCAAGATTACCCAGGGGGCTACGAGCAGTACTTC.

This chain connects TRBV19 to TRBJ2-5; no firm D call. CDR1 is LNHDA, CDR2 SQIVND, per germline (reference sequence). The length of the CDR3 is 13 residues. V was shortened by 10 bases and J by 3 bases, with 15 bases between the two germline ends. The CDR3 DNA follows: TGTGCCACCACCCCCGGCAGGAAAGAGACCCAGTACTTC. It codes for CATTPGRKETQYF.

J is TRBJ2-7 and V is TRBV4-2, with TRBD1 identical over 7 bases. The CDR3 has 15 residues. The germline CDR1 and CDR2 sequences are LGHNA and YNFKEQ. J lost 1 base, V lost 0 bases, and 3 bases had no gene match. The CDR3 coding sequence is TGTGCCAGCAGCCAAGATCTGGGACAGTCCTACGAGCAGTACTTC. Its translation is CASSQDLGQSYEQYF.

This clone was seen a few times. The chain combines TRBV9 with TRBJ2-7; TRBD1 matches 12 bases. The germline V gene encodes CDR1 SGDLS and CDR2 YYNGEE. This CDR3 spans 14 amino acids. The V and J ends lost 3 bases and 5 bases, in that order; junction bases with no gene match: 3. DNA for the CDR3: TGTGCCAGCAGCGAGGGACAGGGGGCCGACGAGCAGTACTTC. It encodes CASSEGQGADEQYF.

This clone was detected only a few times. The chain couples TRBV28 to TRBJ1-1, with 7 bases identical to TRBD1. V lost 7 bases to trimming and J lost 12 bases; unmatched junction nucleotides: 8. The CDR3 has 11 amino acids. Germline V lookup: CDR1 MDHEN, CDR2 SYDVKM. CDR3 sequence reads: CASTTGVFSFF. The DNA of the CDR3 is TGTGCCAGCACCACAGGGGTTTTCTCTTTCTTT.

The chain combines TRBV7-9 with TRBJ2-3; 7 nucleotides match TRBD2. Germline loops: CDR1 SEHNR, CDR2 FQNEAQ (reference sequence). CDR3 size: 13 residues. Unmatched junction bases numbered 3, after V lost 5 bases and J lost 4 bases. CDR3 nucleotide sequence: TGTGCCAGCAGCCAGGGAGGGGCAGATACGCAGTATTTT. Its translation is CASSQGGADTQYF.

The chain recombines TRBV2 with TRBJ1-4; possibly TRBD1 for D (6 bases). The CDR3 is 16 amino acids. CDR1 SNHLY and CDR2 FYNNEI come from the germline V gene. V lost 6 bases, J lost 6 bases, and 20 bases lay in between. CDR3: CASRVGHLYKDEKLFF. The CDR3 nucleotides read TGTGCCAGCAGGGTGGGACACCTATATAAGGATGAAAAACTGTTTTTT. The full variable domain, rest sourced from reference TRBV2 and TRBJ1-4, is EPEVTQTPSHQVTQMGQEVILRCVPISNHLYFYWYRQILGQKVEFLVSFYNNEISEKSEIFDDQFSVERPDGSNFTLKIRSTKLEDSAMYFCASRVGHLYKDEKLFFGSGTQLSVL.